The sequence of this T cell receptor (beta chain) was determined in a study of response to subunit inactivated influenza vaccine. The study's findings and limits: It was suggested by the authors that few new T cells are recruited by each seasonal influenza vaccination.

TCRdb called the RT-PCR reads again in MiXCR, with one record for every CDR3 protein. Counted here are 710,000 or so distinct CDR3 sequences, around 16% occurring once; the ten biggest clones make up about 9.9%. The CDR3 is 15 amino acids. The V and J ends lost 3 bases and 1 base respectively, with 11 bases between them. The germline gives CDR1 SEHNR, CDR2 FQNEAQ (reference sequence). In regard to this clonotype: What it recognizes is unknown.

The input for sequencing was PBMCs from blood, taken 11 to 12 days after vaccination. The V call is TRBV7-9, the J call TRBJ2-3; tentatively, D is TRBD1 (6 bases). The TCR originated in a man aged 45 to 65 who received an inactivated influenza vaccine. This chain's CDR3 is CASSLQRQGTDTQYF. The CDR3 DNA reads TGTGCCAGCAGCTTGCAGAGACAGGGCACAGATACGCAGTATTTT.